The entry below gives a single TCR beta chain sequence along with its context. Its target is not known. The PCR employed 60 Vbeta primers together with 13 Jbeta primers. Sequencing used immunoSEQ multiplex PCR; TCRdb keeps in-frame clones, though not all of them. There are over 60,000 clones in the sample, with around 7.5% held by the top ten. This specimen comes from a study of cytomegalovirus exposure and HLA in healthy donors. Study observations and caveats: Several top significant clusters appeared, in a later analysis, to be linked to common viral pathogens.

The germline gives CDR1 SGHRS, CDR2 YFSETQ. This CDR3 is 14 amino acids long. The germline V and J ends were trimmed by 0 bases and 3 bases, with 10 bases remaining between them. The sample consisted of PBMCs. The chain employs TRBV5-1 and TRBJ2-7, with D possibly being TRBD2 (7 bases). This sequence was found in a female donor in good health and CMV-seropositive. Here the CDR3 DNA reads TGCGCCAGCAGCTTGGTGGGGGGGCACTACGAGCAGTACTTC. It codes for CASSLVGGHYEQYF.